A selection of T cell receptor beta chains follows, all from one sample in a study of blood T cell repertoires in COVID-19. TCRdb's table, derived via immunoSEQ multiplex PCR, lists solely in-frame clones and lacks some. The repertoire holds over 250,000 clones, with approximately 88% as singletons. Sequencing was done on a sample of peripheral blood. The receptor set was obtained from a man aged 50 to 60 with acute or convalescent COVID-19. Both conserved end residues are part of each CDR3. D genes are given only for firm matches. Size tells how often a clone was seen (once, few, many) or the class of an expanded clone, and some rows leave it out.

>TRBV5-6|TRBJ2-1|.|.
CASSLGRGSNEQFF
TGTGCCAGCAGCTTGGGGCGGGGATCAAATGAGCAGTTCTTC
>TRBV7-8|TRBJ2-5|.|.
CASSSYRAASVGETQYF
TGTGCCAGCAGCTCATATAGGGCGGCTAGCGTTGGCGAGACCCAGTACTTC
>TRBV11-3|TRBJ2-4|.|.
CASSLDPKNIQYF
TGTGCCAGCAGCTTAGATCCGAAAAACATTCAGTACTTC
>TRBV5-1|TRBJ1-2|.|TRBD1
CASSLQGAQGYTF
TGCGCCAGCAGCTTGCAGGGGGCGCAGGGCTACACCTTC
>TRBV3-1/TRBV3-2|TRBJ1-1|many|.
CASRPRAGGTEAFF
TGTGCCAGCAGACCTCGGGCCGGGGGCACTGAAGCTTTCTTT
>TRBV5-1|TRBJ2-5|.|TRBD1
CASSPFRTGGSETQYF
TGCGCCAGCAGCCCCTTCCGGACAGGGGGATCGGAGACCCAGTACTTC
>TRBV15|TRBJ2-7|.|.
CATSQAGDIYEQYF
TGTGCCACCAGCCAGGCAGGGGATATCTACGAGCAGTACTTC
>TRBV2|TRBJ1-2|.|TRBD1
CASSDTGDYGYTF
TGTGCCAGCAGCGATACAGGGGACTATGGCTACACCTTC
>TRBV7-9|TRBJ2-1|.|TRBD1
CASSSHLGQGSYNEQFF
TGTGCCAGCAGCTCGCACCTCGGACAGGGGTCCTACAATGAGCAGTTCTTC
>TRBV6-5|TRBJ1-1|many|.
CASTLGRGSFTEAFF
TGTGCCAGCACCCTGGGACGGGGGAGTTTCACTGAAGCTTTCTTT
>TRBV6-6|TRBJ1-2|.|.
CASSETANYGYTF
TGTGCCAGCAGTGAGACAGCCAACTATGGCTACACCTTC
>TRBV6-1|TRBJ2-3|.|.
CASSEAEDTQYF
TGTGCCAGCAGTGAAGCGGAGGATACGCAGTATTTT
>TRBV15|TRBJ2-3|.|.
CATSRDGYTQYF
TGTGCCACCAGCAGAGACGGGTACACGCAGTATTTT
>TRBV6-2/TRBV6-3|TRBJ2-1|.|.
CASSSPPGVYNEQFF
TGTGCCAGCAGTTCCCCACCAGGGGTTTACAATGAGCAGTTCTTC
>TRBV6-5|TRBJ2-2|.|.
CASIPSGVRSGELFF
TGTGCCAGCATACCCTCAGGGGTCAGGTCCGGGGAGCTGTTTTTT
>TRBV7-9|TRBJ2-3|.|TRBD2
CASSPVRENTDTQYF
TGTGCCAGCAGCCCGGTGCGGGAGAACACAGATACGCAGTATTTT
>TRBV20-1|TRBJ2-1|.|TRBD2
CSAREGLGGFF
TGCAGTGCTAGAGAGGGACTAGGTGGCTTCTTC
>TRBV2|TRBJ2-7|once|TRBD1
CASRTTGAEQYF
TGTGCCAGCAGGACGACAGGGGCCGAGCAGTACTTC
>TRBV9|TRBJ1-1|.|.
CASSELGEGLGNTEAFF
TGTGCCAGCAGCGAACTAGGGGAGGGGCTCGGGAACACTGAAGCTTTCTTT
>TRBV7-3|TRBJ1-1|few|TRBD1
CASSAGTAGTEAFF
TGTGCCAGCAGCGCCGGGACAGCGGGCACTGAAGCTTTCTTT
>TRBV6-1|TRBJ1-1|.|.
CASSEARVGGTEAFF
TGTGCCAGCAGTGAAGCCAGGGTAGGGGGCACTGAAGCTTTCTTT
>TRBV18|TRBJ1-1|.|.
CASSPQGVNTEAFF
TGTGCCAGCTCACCACAAGGGGTGAACACTGAAGCTTTCTTT
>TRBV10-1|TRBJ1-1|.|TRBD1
CASVRDRDDTEAFF
TGCGCCAGCGTCCGGGACAGGGATGACACTGAAGCTTTCTTT
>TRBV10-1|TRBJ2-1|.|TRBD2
CASSESLAGGQDEQFF
TGCGCCAGCAGTGAGTCGCTAGCGGGGGGGCAGGATGAGCAGTTCTTC
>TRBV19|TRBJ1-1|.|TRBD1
CASTPPGTGKNTEAFF
TGTGCCAGTACCCCCCCCGGGACAGGGAAGAACACTGAAGCTTTCTTT
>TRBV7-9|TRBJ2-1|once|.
CASSLSGTTNEQFF
TGTGCCAGCAGCTTATCCGGGACAACCAATGAGCAGTTCTTC
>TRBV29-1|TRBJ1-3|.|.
CSVAWPGWSSRSGNTIYF
TGCAGCGTTGCGTGGCCGGGGTGGTCCAGCCGCTCTGGAAACACCATATATTTT
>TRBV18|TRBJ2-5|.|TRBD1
CASSPRDRVYF
TGTGCCAGCTCACCCCGGGACAGGGTGTACTTC
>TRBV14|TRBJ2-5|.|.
CASSPGVETQYF
TGTGCCAGCAGCCCGGGGGTAGAGACCCAGTACTTC
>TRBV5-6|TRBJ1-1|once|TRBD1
CASSTGTGTTEAFF
TGTGCCAGCAGCACCGGGACAGGGACCACTGAAGCTTTCTTT
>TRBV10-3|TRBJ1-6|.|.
CAISSGQSGRPLHF
TGTGCCATCAGTTCGGGACAATCGGGGCGACCCCTCCACTTT
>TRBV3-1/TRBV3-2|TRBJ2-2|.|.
CASSQTQNTGELFF
TGTGCCAGCAGCCAGACACAAAACACCGGGGAGCTGTTTTTT
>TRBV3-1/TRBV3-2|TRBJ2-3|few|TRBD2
CASSPSGGALYPQYF
TGTGCCAGCAGCCCTAGCGGGGGGGCCCTCTACCCGCAGTATTTT
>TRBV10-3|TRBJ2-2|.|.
CAISGRNANTGELFF
TGTGCCATCAGTGGGCGGAACGCGAACACCGGGGAGCTGTTTTTT
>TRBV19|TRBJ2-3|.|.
CASSITDRPPSTDTQYF
TGTGCCAGTAGTATTACCGACAGGCCACCTAGCACAGATACGCAGTATTTT
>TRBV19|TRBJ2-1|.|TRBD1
CASRATGSSNEQFF
TGTGCCAGTAGGGCGACAGGGAGTTCCAATGAGCAGTTCTTC
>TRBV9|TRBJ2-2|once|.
CASSILPILNTGELFF
TGTGCCAGCAGCATTTTACCAATACTCAACACCGGGGAGCTGTTTTTT
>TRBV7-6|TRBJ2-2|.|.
CASSPGLTGELFF
TGTGCCAGCAGCCCGGGACTGACCGGGGAGCTGTTTTTT
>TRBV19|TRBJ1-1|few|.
CASSVQGSRTEAFF
TGTGCCAGTAGTGTACAGGGATCTCGGACTGAAGCTTTCTTT
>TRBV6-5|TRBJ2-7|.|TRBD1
CASKPGQGHSYEQYF
TGTGCCAGCAAACCGGGACAGGGGCACTCCTACGAGCAGTACTTC
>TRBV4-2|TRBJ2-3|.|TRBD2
CASSRTSGGTDTQYF
TGTGCCAGCAGCAGAACTAGCGGGGGCACAGATACGCAGTATTTT
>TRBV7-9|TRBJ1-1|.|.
CASSLGNMNTEAFF
TGTGCCAGCAGCTTAGGTAACATGAACACTGAAGCTTTCTTT
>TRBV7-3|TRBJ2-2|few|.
CASSLGFRGDTGELFF
TGTGCCAGCAGCTTAGGTTTCAGGGGAGACACCGGGGAGCTGTTTTTT
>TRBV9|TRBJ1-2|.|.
CASSIGTHDGYTF
TGTGCCAGCAGCATCGGGACACATGATGGCTACACCTTC
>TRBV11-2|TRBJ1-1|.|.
CASSLDPGPNTEAFF
TGTGCCAGCAGCTTAGATCCAGGGCCGAACACTGAAGCTTTCTTT
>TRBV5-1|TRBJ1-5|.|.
CASSLAGGQPQHF
TGCGCCAGCAGCTTGGCCGGGGGGCAGCCCCAGCATTTT
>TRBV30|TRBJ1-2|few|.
CAWSVEGRPLYGYTF
TGTGCCTGGAGTGTGGAAGGGAGGCCTCTCTATGGCTACACCTTC
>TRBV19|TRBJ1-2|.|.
CALGGASGYTF
TGTGCCCTGGGGGGGGCAAGTGGCTACACCTTC
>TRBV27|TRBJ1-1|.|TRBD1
CASSLSVGGWVNTEAFF
TGTGCCAGCAGTTTATCGGTAGGGGGCTGGGTGAACACTGAAGCTTTCTTT
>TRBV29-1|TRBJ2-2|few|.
CSVSLAANTGELFF
TGCAGCGTTTCCTTGGCGGCGAACACCGGGGAGCTGTTTTTT
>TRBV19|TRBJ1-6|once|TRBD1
CASQGEANSPLHF
TGTGCCAGCCAGGGGGAGGCTAATTCACCCCTCCACTTT
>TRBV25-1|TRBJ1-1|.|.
CASSYHQGNTEAFF
TGTGCCAGCAGTTACCACCAGGGTAACACTGAAGCTTTCTTT
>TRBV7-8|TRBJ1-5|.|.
CASSLARGKPQHF
TGTGCCAGCAGCTTAGCGCGAGGGAAGCCCCAGCATTTT
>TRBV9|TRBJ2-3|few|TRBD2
CASSVVGASGGLSTDTQYF
TGTGCCAGCAGCGTAGTCGGGGCTAGCGGGGGCCTAAGCACAGATACGCAGTATTTT
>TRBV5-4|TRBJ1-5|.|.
CASSWGRVRNQPQHF
TGTGCCAGCAGTTGGGGCAGGGTTCGGAATCAGCCCCAGCATTTT
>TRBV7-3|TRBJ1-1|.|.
CASSLGGTPEAFF
TGTGCCAGCAGCTTAGGGGGGACCCCGGAAGCTTTCTTT
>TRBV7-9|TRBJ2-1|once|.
CASSLTGGEQFF
TGTGCCAGCAGCTTGACCGGAGGGGAGCAGTTCTTC